This passage covers 4 T cell receptor beta chains from one sample sequenced in a study of blood T cell repertoires in COVID-19. Generated by immunoSEQ multiplex PCR, the TCRdb table keeps only in-frame clones and is missing some. This repertoire shows roughly 75,000 clones, approximately 92% found once; its top ten account for less than 8.5%. Sequences were obtained from peripheral blood. The receptors derive from a human donor in a cohort sampled during active COVID-19.

The chain recombines TRBV5-4 with TRBJ2-3; 7 bases agree with TRBD1. The J segment lost 2 bases and the V segment lost 2 bases, leaving 5 bases of the junction unmatched. Germline values: CDR1 SGHNT, CDR2 YYREEE (reference sequence). The CDR3 contains 15 residues. CDR3 sequence (DNA): TGTGCCAGCAGCTTCAAGGGGGCGCTCACAGATACGCAGTATTTT. It yields the protein CASSFKGALTDTQYF.

This clone came up a few times. The V and J genes are TRBV7-6 and TRBJ2-2; no definite D call. V was trimmed by 2 bases and J by 7 bases, leaving 8 bases between them. Germline CDR1 is SGHVS and CDR2 is FNYEAQ. The CDR3 is 13 amino acids. The chain's CDR3 is CASSLRQDGELFF. In nucleotides, the CDR3 is TGTGCCAGCAGCTTACGTCAGGACGGGGAGCTGTTTTTT.

V gene TRBV5-1 combines with J gene TRBJ2-7; 10 bases fit TRBD1. V was pared by 7 bases and J by 0 bases, with 10 bases of the junction left unmatched. Looked up from germline, CDR1 is SGHRS and CDR2 is YFSETQ. CDR3 length: 16 residues. The CDR3 loop reads CASFPGTGVGSYEQYF. In DNA, the CDR3 is TGCGCCAGCTTCCCTGGGACAGGGGTGGGCTCCTACGAGCAGTACTTC.

V gene TRBV25-1 combines with J gene TRBJ2-3; 8 nucleotides align to TRBD2. This CDR3 contains 16 residues. V lost 6 bases and J lost 0; bases outside the gene matches: 8. Germline V gene lookup returns CDR1 MGHDK and CDR2 SYGVNS. The CDR3 loop reads CASSRLGGASTDTQYF. In DNA form, the CDR3 reads TGTGCCAGCAGCCGTCTCGGGGGGGCTAGCACAGATACGCAGTATTTT.